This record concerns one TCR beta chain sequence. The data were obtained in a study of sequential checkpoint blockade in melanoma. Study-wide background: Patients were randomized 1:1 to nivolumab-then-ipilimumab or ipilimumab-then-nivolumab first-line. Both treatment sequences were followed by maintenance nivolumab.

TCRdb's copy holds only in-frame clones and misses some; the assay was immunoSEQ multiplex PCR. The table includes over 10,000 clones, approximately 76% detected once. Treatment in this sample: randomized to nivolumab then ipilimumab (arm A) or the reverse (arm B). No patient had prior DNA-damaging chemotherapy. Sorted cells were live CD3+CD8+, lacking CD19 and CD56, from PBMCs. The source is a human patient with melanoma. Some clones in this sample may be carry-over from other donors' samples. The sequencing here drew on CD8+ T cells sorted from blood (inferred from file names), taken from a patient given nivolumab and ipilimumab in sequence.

CDR3 bases: TGTGCCAGCACCCTGAATTTAGGGGGCGAGGAGCAGTTCTTC. This sequence encodes CASTLNLGGEEQFF. The chain recombines TRBV7-2 with TRBJ2-1; 7 positions match TRBD1. J lost 10 bases, V lost 7 bases, and 13 bases had no gene match. Germline CDR1 SGHTA, CDR2 FQGNSA. The CDR3 sequence is 14 residues long.